The rows below give T cell receptor beta chains drawn from one sample of a study of cytomegalovirus exposure and HLA in healthy donors. Method: immunoSEQ multiplex PCR; TCRdb's copy keeps in-frame clones and lacks some. The table shows over 100,000 clones, with around 76% occurring only once. The sequenced sample consisted of PBMCs. Receptors were obtained from a male donor in good health and CMV-seronegative. The CDR3 runs from the conserved cysteine through the conserved F or W. D genes are given only for firm matches. Expanded clones get a size class; other rows say once, few or many, or leave the size out.

clone_size	cdr3_length	v_call	d_call	j_call	cdr3_nt	cdr3_aa
once	15	TRBV4-2	NA	TRBJ1-1	TGTGCCAGCAGCCAAGAGGGCATACCGAACACTGAAGCTTTCTTT	CASSQEGIPNTEAFF
few	16	TRBV5-1	TRBD2	TRBJ2-6	TGCGCCAGCGGACTAGCGGAGGGCTCTGGGGCCAACGTCCTGACTTTC	CASGLAEGSGANVLTF
NA	15	TRBV7-2	NA	TRBJ2-5	TGTGCCAGCAGCTTAGTTCGTCAGGGAAGGGAGACCCAGTACTTC	CASSLVRQGRETQYF
NA	15	TRBV27	TRBD1	TRBJ1-5	TGTGCCAGCAGTCCGAATGGACAGGGGGCGCGTCCCCAGCATTTT	CASSPNGQGARPQHF
few	15	TRBV11-2	NA	TRBJ2-2	TGTGCCAGTACTCGGACTAACAGCGGCACCGGGGAGCTGTTTTTT	CASTRTNSGTGELFF
NA	15	TRBV19	NA	TRBJ1-5	TGTGCCAGTAGTATATCAGGATCCTTAAATCAGCCCCAGCATTTT	CASSISGSLNQPQHF
few	15	TRBV11-2	TRBD1	TRBJ1-6	TGTGCCAGCAGCCCCCTGACAGGGCGCAATTCACCCCTCCACTTT	CASSPLTGRNSPLHF
NA	16	TRBV29-1	TRBD2	TRBJ2-3	TGCAGCGTTGACCGGTCTAGCGGGAGTAGCGCAGATACGCAGTATTTT	CSVDRSSGSSADTQYF
NA	15	TRBV18	TRBD1	TRBJ1-1	TGTGCCAGCTCGGCCCTTGACAGGGCTTCCACTGAAGCTTTCTTT	CASSALDRASTEAFF
NA	16	TRBV14	NA	TRBJ2-3	TGTGCCAGCAGCCAAGATCTAGGGGGGGTAACAGATACGCAGTATTTT	CASSQDLGGVTDTQYF
NA	15	TRBV7-8	TRBD1	TRBJ1-2	TGTGCCAGCAGCTCCGACAGGGTGGTATTCTATGGCTACACCTTC	CASSSDRVVFYGYTF
few	16	TRBV4-3	NA	TRBJ1-1	TGCGCCAGCAGCCAAGATTTATTCGGTTGGAACACTGAAGCTTTCTTT	CASSQDLFGWNTEAFF
NA	13	TRBV18	NA	TRBJ2-7	TGTGCCAGCTCACCGGGGCAACCCCCCGAGCAGTACTTC	CASSPGQPPEQYF
NA	13	TRBV5-6	TRBD1	TRBJ1-1	TGTGCCAGCAGCTTGGAACAGGGGGAAAGGGCTTTCTTT	CASSLEQGERAFF
NA	15	TRBV10-3	NA	TRBJ2-7	TGTGCCATCAGTGAGTCGATTGGCACGACCTACGAGCAGTACTTC	CAISESIGTTYEQYF
NA	16	TRBV28	TRBD1	TRBJ2-6	TGTGCCAGCACTCACAGGACAGGGAAAGGGGCCAACGTCCTGACTTTC	CASTHRTGKGANVLTF
NA	15	TRBV7-2	TRBD1	TRBJ2-6	TGTGCCAGCCGGAAGGACAGGGCGGGGGCCAACGTCCTGACTTTC	CASRKDRAGANVLTF
NA	15	TRBV27	TRBD1	TRBJ2-3	TGTGCCAGCAGTGACAGGGGAGTGAGGACAGATACGCAGTATTTT	CASSDRGVRTDTQYF
few	14	TRBV29-1	NA	TRBJ2-1	TGCAGCGTGGATACAGGGGACTGGTGGAATGAGCAGTTCTTC	CSVDTGDWWNEQFF
NA	14	TRBV2	TRBD1	TRBJ2-7	TGTGCCAGCGTCCCCGGGACAGGGGTCTACGAGCAGTACTTC	CASVPGTGVYEQYF
once	16	TRBV7-9	NA	TRBJ2-3	TGTTCCAGCAGCCCTTGGACGCATCAGGAGGTCGATACGCAGTATTTT	CSSSPWTHQEVDTQYF
few	15	TRBV15	NA	TRBJ2-7	TGTGCCACCAGCTCCGGACAAGGGGGATACTACGAGCAGTACTTC	CATSSGQGGYYEQYF
NA	12	TRBV30	NA	TRBJ2-3	TGTGCCTGGAGTACCACATTTGATACGCAGTATTTT	CAWSTTFDTQYF
NA	15	TRBV19	TRBD1	TRBJ2-5	TGTGCCAGTAGTCCTAATGACAGGGGGCGAGAGACCCAGTACTTC	CASSPNDRGRETQYF
NA	14	TRBV28	NA	TRBJ2-1	TGTGCCAGCAGTTTGTCTAGCCTCGAGAATGAGCAGTTCTTC	CASSLSSLENEQFF
NA	15	TRBV7-2	TRBD1	TRBJ2-5	TGTGCCAGCAGCCCGCGCAGGGGGTTACGAGAGACCCAGTACTTC	CASSPRRGLRETQYF
NA	17	TRBV5-6	NA	TRBJ1-1	TGTGCCAGCAGCTTGGGGTTCGGTACAGGGTGGGACACTGAAGCTTTCTTT	CASSLGFGTGWDTEAFF
NA	14	TRBV7-9	TRBD2	TRBJ2-1	TGTTCCAGCAGCTTAGAGGCGGGGGGGGATGAGCAGTTCTTC	CSSSLEAGGDEQFF
NA	14	TRBV28	NA	TRBJ2-5	TGTGCCAGCAGTTTACCGGCAGGGCGGGAGACCCAGTACTTC	CASSLPAGRETQYF
NA	14	TRBV7-2	TRBD1	TRBJ1-2	TGTGCCAGCAGCACCCCGGGACAGGGTAACGGCTACACCTTC	CASSTPGQGNGYTF
NA	16	TRBV5-4	TRBD1	TRBJ1-1	TGTGCCAGCAGCGAACCGGGACAGGGATCCAACACTGAAGCTTTCTTT	CASSEPGQGSNTEAFF
NA	13	TRBV6-5	TRBD2	TRBJ2-7	TGTGCCAGCAGGGCGGGAGGGCCCTACGAGCAGTACTTC	CASRAGGPYEQYF
once	11	TRBV20-1	TRBD1	TRBJ2-4	TGCAGTTCATCCATTCAGGGGGTTCAGTACTTC	CSSSIQGVQYF
NA	14	TRBV6-1	NA	TRBJ2-7	TGTGCCAGCAGCGGGTCTACGCGCGGGAACGAGCAGTACTTC	CASSGSTRGNEQYF
NA	15	TRBV2	NA	TRBJ2-7	TGTGCCAGCAGTTCCAGGACTGTCCAAGGCTACGAGCAGTACTTC	CASSSRTVQGYEQYF